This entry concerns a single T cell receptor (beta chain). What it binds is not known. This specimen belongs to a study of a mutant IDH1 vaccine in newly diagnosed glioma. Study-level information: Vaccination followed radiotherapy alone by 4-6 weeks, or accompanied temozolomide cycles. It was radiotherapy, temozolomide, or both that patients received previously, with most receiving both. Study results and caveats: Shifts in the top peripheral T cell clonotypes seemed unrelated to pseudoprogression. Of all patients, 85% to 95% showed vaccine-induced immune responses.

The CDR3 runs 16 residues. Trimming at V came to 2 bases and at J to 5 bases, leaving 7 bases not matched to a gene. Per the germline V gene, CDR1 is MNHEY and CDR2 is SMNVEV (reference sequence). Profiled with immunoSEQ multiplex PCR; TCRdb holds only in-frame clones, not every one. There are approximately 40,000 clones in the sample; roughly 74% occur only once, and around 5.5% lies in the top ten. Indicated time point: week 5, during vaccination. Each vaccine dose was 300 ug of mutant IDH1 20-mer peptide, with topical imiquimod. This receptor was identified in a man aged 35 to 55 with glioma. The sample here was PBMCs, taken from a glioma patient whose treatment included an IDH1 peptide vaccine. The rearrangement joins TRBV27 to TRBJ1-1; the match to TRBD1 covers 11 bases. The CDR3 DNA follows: TGTGCCAGCAGTTTAGGAGGACAGGGGGCTTGGACTGAAGCTTTCTTT. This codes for CASSLGGQGAWTEAFF.